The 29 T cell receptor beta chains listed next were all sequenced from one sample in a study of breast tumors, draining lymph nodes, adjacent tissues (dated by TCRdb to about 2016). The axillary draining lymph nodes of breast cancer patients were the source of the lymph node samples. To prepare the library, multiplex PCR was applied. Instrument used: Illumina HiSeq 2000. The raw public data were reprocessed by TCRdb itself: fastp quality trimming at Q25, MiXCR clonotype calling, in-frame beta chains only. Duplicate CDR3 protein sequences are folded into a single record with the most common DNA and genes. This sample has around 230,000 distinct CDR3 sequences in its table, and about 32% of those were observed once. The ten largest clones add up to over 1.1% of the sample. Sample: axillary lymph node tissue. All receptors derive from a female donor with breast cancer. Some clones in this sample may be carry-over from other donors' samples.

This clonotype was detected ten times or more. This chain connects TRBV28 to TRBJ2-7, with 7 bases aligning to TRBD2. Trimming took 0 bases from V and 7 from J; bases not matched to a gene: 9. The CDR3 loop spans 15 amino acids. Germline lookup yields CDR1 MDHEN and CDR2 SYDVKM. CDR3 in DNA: TGTGCCAGCAGTTTATGGTCGGGAGGCCCGGGGGAGCAGTACTTC. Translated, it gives CASSLWSGGPGEQYF.

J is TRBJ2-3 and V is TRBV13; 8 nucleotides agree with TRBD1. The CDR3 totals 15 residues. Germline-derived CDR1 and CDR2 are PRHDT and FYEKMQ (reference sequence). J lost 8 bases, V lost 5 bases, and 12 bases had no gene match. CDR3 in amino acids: CASSIGTGSAGTQYF. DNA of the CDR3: TGTGCCAGCAGCATCGGGACAGGAAGCGCAGGTACGCAGTATTTT.

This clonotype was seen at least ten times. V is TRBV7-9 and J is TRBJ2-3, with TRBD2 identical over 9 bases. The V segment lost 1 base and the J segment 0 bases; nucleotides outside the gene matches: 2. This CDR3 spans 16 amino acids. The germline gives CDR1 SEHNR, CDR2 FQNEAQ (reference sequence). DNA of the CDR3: TGTGCCAGCAGCTTAGTTAGCGGGAGAAGCACAGATACGCAGTATTTT. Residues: CASSLVSGRSTDTQYF.

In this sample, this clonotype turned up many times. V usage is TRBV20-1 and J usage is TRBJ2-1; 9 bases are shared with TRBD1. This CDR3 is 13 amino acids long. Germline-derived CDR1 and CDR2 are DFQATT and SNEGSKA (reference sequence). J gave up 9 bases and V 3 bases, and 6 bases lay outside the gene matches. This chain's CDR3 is CSASSTGGPEQFF. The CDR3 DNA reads TGCAGTGCTAGTTCAACAGGGGGCCCTGAGCAGTTCTTC.

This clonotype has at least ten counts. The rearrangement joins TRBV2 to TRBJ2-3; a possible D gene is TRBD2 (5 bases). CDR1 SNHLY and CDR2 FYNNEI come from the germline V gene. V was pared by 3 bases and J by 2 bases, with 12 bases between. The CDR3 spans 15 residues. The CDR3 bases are TGTGCCAGCAGTGAGGGCAAGCGGCTCACAGATACGCAGTATTTT. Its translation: CASSEGKRLTDTQYF. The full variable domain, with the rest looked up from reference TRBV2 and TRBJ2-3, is EPEVTQTPSHQVTQMGQEVILRCVPISNHLYFYWYRQILGQKVEFLVSFYNNEISEKSEIFDDQFSVERPDGSNFTLKIRSTKLEDSAMYFCASSEGKRLTDTQYFGPGTRLTVL.

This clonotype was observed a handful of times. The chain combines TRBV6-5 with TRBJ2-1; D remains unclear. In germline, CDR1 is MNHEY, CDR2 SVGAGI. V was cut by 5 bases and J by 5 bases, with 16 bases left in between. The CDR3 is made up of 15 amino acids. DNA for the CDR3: TGTGCCAGCAGTCACCTCCAAGCGACCAACAATGAGCAGTTCTTC. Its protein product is CASSHLQATNNEQFF.

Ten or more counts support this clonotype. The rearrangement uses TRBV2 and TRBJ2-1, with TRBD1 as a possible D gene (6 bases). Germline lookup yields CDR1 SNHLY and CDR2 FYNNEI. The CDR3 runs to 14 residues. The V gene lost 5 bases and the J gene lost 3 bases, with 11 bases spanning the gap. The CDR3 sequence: CASSFDRNYNEQFF. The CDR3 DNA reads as TGTGCCAGCAGTTTCGACAGGAACTACAATGAGCAGTTCTTC.

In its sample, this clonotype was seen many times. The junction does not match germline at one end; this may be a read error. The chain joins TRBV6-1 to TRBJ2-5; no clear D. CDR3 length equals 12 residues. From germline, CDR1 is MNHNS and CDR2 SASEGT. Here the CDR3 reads CASSEAYETRYF. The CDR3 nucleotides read TGTGCCAGCAGTGAAGCTTATGAGACCCGGTACTTC.

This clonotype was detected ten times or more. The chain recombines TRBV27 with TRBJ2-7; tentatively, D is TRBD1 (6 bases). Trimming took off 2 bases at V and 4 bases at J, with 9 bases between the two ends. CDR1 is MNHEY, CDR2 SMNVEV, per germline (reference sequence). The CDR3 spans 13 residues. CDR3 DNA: TGTGCCAGCAGTTTAACCGGACAGTACGAGCAGTACTTC. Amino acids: CASSLTGQYEQYF.

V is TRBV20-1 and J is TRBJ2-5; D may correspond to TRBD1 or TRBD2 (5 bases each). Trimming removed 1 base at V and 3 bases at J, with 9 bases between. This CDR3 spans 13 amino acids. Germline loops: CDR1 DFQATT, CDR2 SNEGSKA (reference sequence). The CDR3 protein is CSARVGREETQYF. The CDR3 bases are TGCAGTGCTAGAGTGGGGCGGGAAGAGACCCAGTACTTC.

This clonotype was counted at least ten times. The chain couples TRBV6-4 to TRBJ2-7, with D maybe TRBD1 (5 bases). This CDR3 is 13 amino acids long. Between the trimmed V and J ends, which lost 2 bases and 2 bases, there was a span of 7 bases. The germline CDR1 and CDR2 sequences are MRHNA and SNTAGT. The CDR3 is CASSDQGTYEQYF. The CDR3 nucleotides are TGTGCCAGCAGTGACCAGGGAACCTACGAGCAGTACTTC.

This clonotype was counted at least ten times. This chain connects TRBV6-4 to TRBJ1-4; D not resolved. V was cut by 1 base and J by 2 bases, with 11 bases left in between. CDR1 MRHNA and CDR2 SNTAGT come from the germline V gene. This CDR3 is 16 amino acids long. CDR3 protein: CASSDYKVRTNEKLFF. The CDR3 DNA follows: TGTGCCAGCAGTGACTACAAGGTACGGACTAATGAAAAACTGTTTTTT.

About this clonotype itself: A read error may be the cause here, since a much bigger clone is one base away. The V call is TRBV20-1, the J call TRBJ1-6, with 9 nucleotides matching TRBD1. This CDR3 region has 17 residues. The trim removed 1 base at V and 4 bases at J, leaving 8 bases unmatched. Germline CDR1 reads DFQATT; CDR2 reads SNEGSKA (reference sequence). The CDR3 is CSARVPTGGPYNSPLHF. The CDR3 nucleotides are TGCAGTGCTAGAGTTCCAACAGGGGGCCCTTATAATTCACCCCTCCACTTT.

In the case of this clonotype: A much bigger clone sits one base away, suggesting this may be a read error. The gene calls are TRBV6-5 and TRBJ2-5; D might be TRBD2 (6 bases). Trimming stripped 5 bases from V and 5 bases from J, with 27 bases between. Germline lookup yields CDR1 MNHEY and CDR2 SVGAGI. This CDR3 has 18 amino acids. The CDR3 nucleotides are TGTGCCAGCAGTCACCGCTTACACCGGGGGACCGCCGTGGAGACCCAGTACTTC. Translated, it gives CASSHRLHRGTAVETQYF.

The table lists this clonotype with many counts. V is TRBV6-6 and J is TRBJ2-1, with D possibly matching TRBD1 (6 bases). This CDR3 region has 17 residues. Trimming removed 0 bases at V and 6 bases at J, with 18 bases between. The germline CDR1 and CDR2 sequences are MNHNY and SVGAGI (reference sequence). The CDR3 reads CASSYSPSGTRTNEQFF. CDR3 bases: TGTGCCAGCAGTTACTCCCCTTCCGGGACACGCACCAATGAGCAGTTCTTC.

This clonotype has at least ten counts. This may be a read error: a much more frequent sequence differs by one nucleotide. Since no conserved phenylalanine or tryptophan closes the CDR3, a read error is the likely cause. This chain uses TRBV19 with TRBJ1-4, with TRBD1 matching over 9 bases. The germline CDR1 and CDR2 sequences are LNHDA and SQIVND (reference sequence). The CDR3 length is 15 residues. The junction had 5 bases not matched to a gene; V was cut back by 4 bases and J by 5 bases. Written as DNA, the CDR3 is TGTGCCAGTAGTACCTCCGGGACAGGGAATGAAAAACTGTTTCTT. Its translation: CASSTSGTGNEKLFL.

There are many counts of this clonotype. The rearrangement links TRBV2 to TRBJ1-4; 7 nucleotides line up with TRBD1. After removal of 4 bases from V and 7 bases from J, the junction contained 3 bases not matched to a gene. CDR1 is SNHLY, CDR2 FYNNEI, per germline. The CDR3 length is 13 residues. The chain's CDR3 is CASSVRGTEKLFF. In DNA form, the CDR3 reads TGTGCCAGCAGTGTCAGGGGGACTGAAAAACTGTTTTTT.

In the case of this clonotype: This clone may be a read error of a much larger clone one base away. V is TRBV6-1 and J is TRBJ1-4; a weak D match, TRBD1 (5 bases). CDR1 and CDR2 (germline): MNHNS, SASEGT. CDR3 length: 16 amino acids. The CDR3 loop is CTSSGGRKATNEKLFF. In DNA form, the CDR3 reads TGTACCAGCAGTGGGGGACGTAAAGCAACTAATGAAAAACTGTTTTTT.

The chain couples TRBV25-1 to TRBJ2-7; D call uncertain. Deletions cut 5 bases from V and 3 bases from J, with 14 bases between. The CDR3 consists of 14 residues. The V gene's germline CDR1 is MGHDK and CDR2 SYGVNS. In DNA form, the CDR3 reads TGTGCCAGCAGTTCCGTTTCCACCAACTACGAGCAGTACTTC. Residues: CASSSVSTNYEQYF.

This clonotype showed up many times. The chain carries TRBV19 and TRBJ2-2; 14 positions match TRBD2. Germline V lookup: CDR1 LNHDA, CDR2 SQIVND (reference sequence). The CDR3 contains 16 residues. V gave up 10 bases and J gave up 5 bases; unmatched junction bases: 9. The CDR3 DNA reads TGTGCCACACTATGGACTAGCGGGAGGCGAACCGGGGAGCTGTTTTTT. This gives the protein CATLWTSGRRTGELFF. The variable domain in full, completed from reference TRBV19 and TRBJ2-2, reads DGGITQSPKYLFRKEGQNVTLSCEQNLNHDAMYWYRQDPGQGLRLIYYSQIVNDFQKGDIAEGYSVSREKKESFPLTVTSAQKNPTAFYLCATLWTSGRRTGELFFGEGSRLTVL.

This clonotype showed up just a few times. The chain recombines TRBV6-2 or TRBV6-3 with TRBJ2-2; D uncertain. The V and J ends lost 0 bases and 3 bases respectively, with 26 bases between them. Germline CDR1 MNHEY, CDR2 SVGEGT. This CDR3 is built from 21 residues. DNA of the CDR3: TGTGCCAGCAGTTACTCGTCAACGAAGGACCTTAGCCACCCGGACACCGGGGAGCTGTTTTTT. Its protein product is CASSYSSTKDLSHPDTGELFF.

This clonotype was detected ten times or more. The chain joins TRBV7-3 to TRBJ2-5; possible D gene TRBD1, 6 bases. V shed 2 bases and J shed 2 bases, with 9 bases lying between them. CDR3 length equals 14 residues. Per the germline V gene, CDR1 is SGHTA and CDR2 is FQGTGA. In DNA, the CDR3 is TGTGCCAGCAGCTTACACGGGACACAAGAGACCCAGTACTTC. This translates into CASSLHGTQETQYF. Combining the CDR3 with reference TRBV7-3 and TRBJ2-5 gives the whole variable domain GAGVSQTPSNKVTEKGKYVELRCDPISGHTALYWYRQSLGQGPEFLIYFQGTGAADDSGLPNDRFFAVRPEGSVSTLKIQRTERGDSAVYLCASSLHGTQETQYFGPGTRLLVL.

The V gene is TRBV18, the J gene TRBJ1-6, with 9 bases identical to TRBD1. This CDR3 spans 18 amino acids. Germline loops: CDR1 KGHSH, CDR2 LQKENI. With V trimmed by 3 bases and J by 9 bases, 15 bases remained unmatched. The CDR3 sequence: CASSPGTGRQEGRSPLHF. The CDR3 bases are TGTGCCAGCTCACCCGGGACAGGGCGGCAGGAGGGTCGTTCACCCCTCCACTTT.

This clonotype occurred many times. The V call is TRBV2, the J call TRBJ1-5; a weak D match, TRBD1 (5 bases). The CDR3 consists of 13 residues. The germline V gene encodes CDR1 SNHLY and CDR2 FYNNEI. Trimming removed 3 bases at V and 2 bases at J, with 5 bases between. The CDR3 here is CASSDRGNQPQHF. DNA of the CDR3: TGTGCCAGCAGTGACAGGGGCAATCAGCCCCAGCATTTT. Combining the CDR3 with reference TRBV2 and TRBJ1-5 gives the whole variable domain EPEVTQTPSHQVTQMGQEVILRCVPISNHLYFYWYRQILGQKVEFLVSFYNNEISEKSEIFDDQFSVERPDGSNFTLKIRSTKLEDSAMYFCASSDRGNQPQHFGDGTRLSIL.

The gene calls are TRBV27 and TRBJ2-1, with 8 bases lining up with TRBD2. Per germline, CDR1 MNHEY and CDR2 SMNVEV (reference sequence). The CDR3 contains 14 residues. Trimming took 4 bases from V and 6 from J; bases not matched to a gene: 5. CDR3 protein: CASSYLTSGNEQFF. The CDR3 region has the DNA TGTGCCAGCAGTTACCTTACTAGCGGCAATGAGCAGTTCTTC.

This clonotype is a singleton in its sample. The CDR3 sequence: CASSSAHSSYEQYF. CDR3 DNA: TGTGCCAGCAGCTCGGCTCATAGCTCCTACGAGCAGTACTTC. The gene calls are TRBV7-2 and TRBJ2-7, with D unclear. Between the trimmed V and J ends, which lost 4 bases and 0 bases, there was a span of 10 bases. Germline CDR1 and CDR2: SGHTA and FQGNSA. The CDR3 is made up of 14 amino acids. Full variable domain (rest looked up from reference TRBV7-2 and TRBJ2-7): GAGVSQSPSNKVTEKGKDVELRCDPISGHTALYWYRQSLGQGLEFLIYFQGNSAPDKSGLPSDRFSAERTGGSVSTLTIQRTQQEDSAVYLCASSSAHSSYEQYFGPGTRLTVT.

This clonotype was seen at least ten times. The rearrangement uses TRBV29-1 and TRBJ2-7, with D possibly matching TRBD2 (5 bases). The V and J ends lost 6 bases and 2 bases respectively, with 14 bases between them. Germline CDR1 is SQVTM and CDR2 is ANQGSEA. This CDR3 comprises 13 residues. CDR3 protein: CSVEVPRPYEQYF. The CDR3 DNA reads TGCAGCGTGGAGGTGCCAAGGCCCTACGAGCAGTACTTC.

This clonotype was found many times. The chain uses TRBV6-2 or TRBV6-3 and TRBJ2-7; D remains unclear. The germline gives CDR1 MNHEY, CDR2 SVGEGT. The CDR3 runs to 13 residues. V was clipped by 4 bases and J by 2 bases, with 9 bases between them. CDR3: CASSWPQTYEQYF. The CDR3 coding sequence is TGTGCCAGCAGTTGGCCCCAGACCTACGAGCAGTACTTC.

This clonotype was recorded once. The chain's CDR3 is CASSVATSGRASDTQYF. CDR3 nucleotides: TGTGCCAGCAGCGTCGCTACTAGCGGGAGGGCGTCAGATACGCAGTATTTT. The J gene is TRBJ2-3, the V gene TRBV9; 13 positions match TRBD2. The J segment lost 4 bases and the V segment lost 2 bases, leaving 7 bases of the junction unmatched. The length of the CDR3 is 17 residues. Germline lookup yields CDR1 SGDLS and CDR2 YYNGEE.